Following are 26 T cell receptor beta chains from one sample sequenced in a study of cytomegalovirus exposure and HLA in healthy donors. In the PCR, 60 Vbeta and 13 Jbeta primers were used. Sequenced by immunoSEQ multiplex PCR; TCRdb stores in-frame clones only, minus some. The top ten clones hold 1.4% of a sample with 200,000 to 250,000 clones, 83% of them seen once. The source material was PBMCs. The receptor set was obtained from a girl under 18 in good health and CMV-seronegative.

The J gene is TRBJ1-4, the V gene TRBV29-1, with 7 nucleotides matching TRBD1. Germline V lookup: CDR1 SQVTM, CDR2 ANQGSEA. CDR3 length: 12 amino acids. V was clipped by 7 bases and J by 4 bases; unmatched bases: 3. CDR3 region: CSATGYNEKLFF. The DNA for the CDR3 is TGCAGCGCGACAGGGTATAATGAAAAACTGTTTTTT. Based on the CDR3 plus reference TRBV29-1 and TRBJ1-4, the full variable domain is SAVISQKPSRDICQRGTSLTIQCQVDSQVTMMFWYRQQPGQSLTLIATANQGSEATYESGFVIDKFPISRPNLTFSTLTVSNMSPEDSSIYLCSATGYNEKLFFGSGTQLSVL.

CDR3 nucleotides: TGTGCCAGCCCCTTTACCGGGTCCTCCTACAATGAGCAGTTCTTC. It yields the protein CASPFTGSSYNEQFF. The chain employs TRBV5-8 and TRBJ2-1, with D unresolved. V was cut by 7 bases and J by 0 bases, with 14 bases left in between. The CDR3 runs 15 residues. The germline gives CDR1 SGHTS, CDR2 YDEGEE. Full variable domain (remainder filled in from reference TRBV5-8 and TRBJ2-1): EAGVTQSPTHLIKTRGQQATLRCSPISGHTSVYWYQQALGLGLQFLLWYDEGEERNRGNFPPRFSGRQFPNYSSELNVNALELEDSALYLCASPFTGSSYNEQFFGPGTRLTVL.

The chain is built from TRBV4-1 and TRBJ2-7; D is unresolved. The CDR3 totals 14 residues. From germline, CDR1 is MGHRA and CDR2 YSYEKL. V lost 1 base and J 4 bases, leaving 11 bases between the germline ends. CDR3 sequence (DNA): TGCGCCAGCAGCCAAGTCTTTGAAGAGTACGAGCAGTACTTC. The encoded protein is CASSQVFEEYEQYF.

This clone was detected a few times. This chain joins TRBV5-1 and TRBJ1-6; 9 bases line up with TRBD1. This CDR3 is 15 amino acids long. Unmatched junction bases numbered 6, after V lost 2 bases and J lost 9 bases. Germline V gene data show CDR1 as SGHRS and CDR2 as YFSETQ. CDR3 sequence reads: CASSLGTGKRSPLHF. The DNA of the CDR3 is TGCGCCAGCAGCTTAGGGACAGGGAAGCGTTCACCCCTCCACTTT.

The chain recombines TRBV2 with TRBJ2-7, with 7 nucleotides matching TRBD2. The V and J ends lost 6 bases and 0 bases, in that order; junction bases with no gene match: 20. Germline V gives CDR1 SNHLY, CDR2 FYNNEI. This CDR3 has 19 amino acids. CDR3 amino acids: CASRTSTSQSPLGSYEQYF. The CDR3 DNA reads TGTGCCAGCAGAACCTCGACTAGCCAATCCCCGTTAGGCTCCTACGAGCAGTACTTC.

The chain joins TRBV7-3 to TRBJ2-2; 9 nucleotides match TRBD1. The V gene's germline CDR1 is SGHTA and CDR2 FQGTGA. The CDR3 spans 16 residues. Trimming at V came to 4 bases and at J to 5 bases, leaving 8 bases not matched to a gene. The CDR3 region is CASSSHSGTGTGELFF. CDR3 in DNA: TGTGCCAGCAGCTCCCACTCCGGGACAGGGACCGGGGAGCTGTTTTTT.

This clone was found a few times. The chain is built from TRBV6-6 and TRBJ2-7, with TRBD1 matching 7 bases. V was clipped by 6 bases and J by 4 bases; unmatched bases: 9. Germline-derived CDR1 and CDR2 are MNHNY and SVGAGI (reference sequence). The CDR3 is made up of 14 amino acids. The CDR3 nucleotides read TGTGCCAGCAGGCGGTCGGGACAGACTTACGAGCAGTACTTC. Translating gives CASRRSGQTYEQYF.

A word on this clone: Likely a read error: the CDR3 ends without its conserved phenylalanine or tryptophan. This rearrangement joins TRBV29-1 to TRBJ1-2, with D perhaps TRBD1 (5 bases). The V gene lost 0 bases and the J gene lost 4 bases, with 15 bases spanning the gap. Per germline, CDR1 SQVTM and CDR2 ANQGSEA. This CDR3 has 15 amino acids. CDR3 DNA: TGCAGCGTTGAAGATCTTGCGGGGGAAGCCTATGGCTACACCTCC. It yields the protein CSVEDLAGEAYGYTS.

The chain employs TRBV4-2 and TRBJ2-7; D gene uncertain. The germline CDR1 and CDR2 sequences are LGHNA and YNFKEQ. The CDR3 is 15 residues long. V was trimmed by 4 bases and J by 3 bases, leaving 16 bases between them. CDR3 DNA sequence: TGTGCCAGCAGCCCCAAGCTTCTAGAGGTCTACGAGCAGTACTTC. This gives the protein CASSPKLLEVYEQYF.

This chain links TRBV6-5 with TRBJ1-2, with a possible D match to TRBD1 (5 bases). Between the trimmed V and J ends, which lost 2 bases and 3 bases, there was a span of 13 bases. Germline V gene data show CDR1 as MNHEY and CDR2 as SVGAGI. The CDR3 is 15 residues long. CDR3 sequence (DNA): TGTGCCAGCAGTTACAGTGGACCGGGGGACTATGGCTACACCTTC. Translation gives CASSYSGPGDYGYTF.

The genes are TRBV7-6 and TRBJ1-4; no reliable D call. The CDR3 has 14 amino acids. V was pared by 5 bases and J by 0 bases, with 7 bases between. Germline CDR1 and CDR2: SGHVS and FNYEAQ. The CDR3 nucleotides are TGTGCCAGCAGCCTTGAGGCAACTAATGAAAAACTGTTTTTT. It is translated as CASSLEATNEKLFF.

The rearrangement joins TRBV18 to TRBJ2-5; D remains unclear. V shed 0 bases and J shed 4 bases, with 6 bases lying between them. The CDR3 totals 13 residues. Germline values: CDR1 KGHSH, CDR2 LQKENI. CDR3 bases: TGTGCCAGCTCACCACCGACACGAGAGACCCAGTACTTC. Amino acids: CASSPPTRETQYF.

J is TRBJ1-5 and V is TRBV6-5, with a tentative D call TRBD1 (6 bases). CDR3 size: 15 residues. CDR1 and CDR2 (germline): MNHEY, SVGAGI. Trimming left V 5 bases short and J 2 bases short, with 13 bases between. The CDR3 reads CASSLTGSGNQPQHF. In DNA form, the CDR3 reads TGTGCCAGCAGTCTAACAGGGTCGGGCAATCAGCCCCAGCATTTT.

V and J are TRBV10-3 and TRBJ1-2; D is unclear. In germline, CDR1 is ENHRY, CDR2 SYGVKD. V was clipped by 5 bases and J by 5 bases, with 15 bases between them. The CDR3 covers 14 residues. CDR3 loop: CAISSNPDLYGYTF. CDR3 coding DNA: TGTGCCATCAGTTCAAACCCAGACTTGTATGGCTACACCTTC.

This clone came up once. The DNA for the CDR3 is TGTGCCAGCGTACCTTCGGGACTAGCGGGCCCAAGCTCCTACAATGAGCAGTTCTTC. Translating gives CASVPSGLAGPSSYNEQFF. The chain links TRBV28 to TRBJ2-1, with 12 bases aligning to TRBD2. After removal of 8 bases from V and 0 bases from J, the junction contained 14 bases not matched to a gene. The CDR3 consists of 19 residues. CDR1 is MDHEN and CDR2 is SYDVKM in the germline V gene.

This chain's CDR3 is CASSHGTSSEQYF. Here the CDR3 DNA reads TGTGCCAGCAGCCACGGGACTAGTTCCGAGCAGTACTTC. The chain combines TRBV6-5 with TRBJ2-7, with 8 nucleotides matching TRBD2. The ends lost 6 bases at V and 6 bases at J; junction bases unmatched: 7. Germline V lookup: CDR1 MNHEY, CDR2 SVGAGI. This CDR3 region has 13 residues.

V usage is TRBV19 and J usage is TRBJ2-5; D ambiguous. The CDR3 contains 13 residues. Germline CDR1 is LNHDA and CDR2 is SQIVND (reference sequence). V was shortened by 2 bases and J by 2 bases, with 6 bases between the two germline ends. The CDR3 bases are TGTGCCAGTAGTATACCCCCGCAAGAGACCCAGTACTTC. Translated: CASSIPPQETQYF.

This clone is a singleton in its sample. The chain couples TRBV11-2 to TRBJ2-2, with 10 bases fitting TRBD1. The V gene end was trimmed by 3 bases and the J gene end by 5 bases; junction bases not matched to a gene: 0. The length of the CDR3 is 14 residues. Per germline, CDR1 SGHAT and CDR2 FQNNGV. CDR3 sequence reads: CASSLGQGTGELFF. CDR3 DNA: TGTGCCAGCAGCTTGGGACAGGGGACCGGGGAGCTGTTTTTT.

The CDR3 here is CASSFPLKPQHF. The DNA for the CDR3 is TGTGCCAGCAGTTTCCCTCTTAAGCCCCAGCATTTT. This chain connects TRBV28 to TRBJ1-5; D gene ambiguous. This CDR3 is built from 12 residues. V was shortened by 3 bases and J by 8 bases, with 8 bases between the two germline ends. From germline, CDR1 is MDHEN and CDR2 SYDVKM. Full variable domain (missing parts from reference TRBV28 and TRBJ1-5): DVKVTQSSRYLVKRTGEKVFLECVQDMDHENMFWYRQDPGLGLRLIYFSYDVKMKEKGDIPEGYSVSREKKERFSLILESASTNQTSMYLCASSFPLKPQHFGDGTRLSIL.

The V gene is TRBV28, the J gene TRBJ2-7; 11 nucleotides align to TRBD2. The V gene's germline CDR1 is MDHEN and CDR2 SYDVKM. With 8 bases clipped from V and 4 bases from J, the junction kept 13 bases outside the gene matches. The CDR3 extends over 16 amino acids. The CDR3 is CASLRGGSGGEYEQYF. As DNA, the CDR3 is TGTGCCAGCCTGAGGGGTGGTAGCGGGGGGGAATACGAGCAGTACTTC.

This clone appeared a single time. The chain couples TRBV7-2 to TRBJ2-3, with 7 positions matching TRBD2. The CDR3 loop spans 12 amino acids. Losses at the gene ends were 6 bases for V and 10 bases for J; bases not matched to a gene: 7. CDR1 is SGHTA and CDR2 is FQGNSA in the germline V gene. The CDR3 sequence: CASSHSGPPQYF. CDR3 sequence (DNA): TGTGCCAGCAGTCATAGCGGGCCCCCGCAGTATTTT.

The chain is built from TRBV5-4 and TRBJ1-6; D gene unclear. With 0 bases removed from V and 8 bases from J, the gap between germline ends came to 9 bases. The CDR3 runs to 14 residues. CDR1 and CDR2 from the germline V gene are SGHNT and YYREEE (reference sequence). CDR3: CASSLDSGYSPLHF. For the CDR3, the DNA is TGTGCCAGCAGCTTGGACAGTGGCTATTCACCCCTCCACTTT.

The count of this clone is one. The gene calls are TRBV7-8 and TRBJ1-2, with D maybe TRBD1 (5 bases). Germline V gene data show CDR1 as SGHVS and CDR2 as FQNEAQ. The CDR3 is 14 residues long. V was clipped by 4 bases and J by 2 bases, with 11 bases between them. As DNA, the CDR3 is TGTGCCAGCAGCTGGGTGCCAGGGAACTATGGCTACACCTTC. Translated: CASSWVPGNYGYTF. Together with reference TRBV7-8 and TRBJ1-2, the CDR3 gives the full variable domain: GAGVSQSPRYKVAKRGQDVALRCDPISGHVSLFWYQQALGQGPEFLTYFQNEAQLDKSGLPSDRFFAERPEGSVSTLKIQRTQQEDSAVYLCASSWVPGNYGYTFGSGTRLTVV.

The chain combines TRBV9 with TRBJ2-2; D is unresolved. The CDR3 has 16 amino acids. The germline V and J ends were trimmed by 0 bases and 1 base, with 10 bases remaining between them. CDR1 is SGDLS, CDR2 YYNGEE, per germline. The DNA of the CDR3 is TGTGCCAGCAGCGTAGTGCCCCTACTGAACACCGGGGAGCTGTTTTTT. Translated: CASSVVPLLNTGELFF.

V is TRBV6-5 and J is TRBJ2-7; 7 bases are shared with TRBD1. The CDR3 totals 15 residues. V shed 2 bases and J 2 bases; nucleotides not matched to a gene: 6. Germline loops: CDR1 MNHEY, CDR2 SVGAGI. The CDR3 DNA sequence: TGTGCCAGCAGTTACGGTAGACAGGGTACCTACGAGCAGTACTTC. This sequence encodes CASSYGRQGTYEQYF.

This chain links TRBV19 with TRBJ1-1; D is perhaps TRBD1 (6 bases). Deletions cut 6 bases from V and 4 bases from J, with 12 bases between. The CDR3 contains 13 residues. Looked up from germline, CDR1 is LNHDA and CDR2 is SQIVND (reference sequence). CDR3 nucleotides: TGTGCCAGTAGCATAACAGGGCCCACTGAAGCTTTCTTT. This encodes CASSITGPTEAFF.